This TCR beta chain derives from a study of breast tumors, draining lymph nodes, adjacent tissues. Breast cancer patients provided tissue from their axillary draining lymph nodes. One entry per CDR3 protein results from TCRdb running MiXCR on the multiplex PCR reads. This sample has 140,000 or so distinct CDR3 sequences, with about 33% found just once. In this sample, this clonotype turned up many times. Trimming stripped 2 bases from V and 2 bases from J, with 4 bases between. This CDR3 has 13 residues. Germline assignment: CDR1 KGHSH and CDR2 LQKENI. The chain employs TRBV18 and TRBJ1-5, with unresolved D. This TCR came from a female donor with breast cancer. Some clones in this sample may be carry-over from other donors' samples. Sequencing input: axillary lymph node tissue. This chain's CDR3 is CASSPEGNQPQHF. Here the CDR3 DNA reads TGTGCCAGCTCACCAGAGGGCAATCAGCCCCAGCATTTT.